The 20 T cell receptor beta chains presented below share a single source sample, sequenced in a study of neurological immune-mediated disorders. MiXCR, applied by TCRdb to the 5' RACE reads, yields one record per CDR3 protein. The sample lists 70,000 to 95,000 distinct CDR3 sequences; roughly 15% were seen once. What was sequenced was PBMCs. Every receptor here comes from a woman aged 45-60 years in good health.

This clonotype was found many times. This sequence joins TRBV12-3 or TRBV12-4 and TRBJ1-5; D unresolved. V lost 2 bases and J lost 7, with 9 bases in between. The CDR3 spans 13 residues. This CDR3 is CASSLRSQQPQHF. The CDR3 DNA reads TGTGCCAGCAGTTTAAGAAGTCAGCAGCCCCAGCATTTT.

The gene calls are TRBV28 and TRBJ2-5, with D possibly matching TRBD2 (6 bases). Trimming left V 5 bases short and J 4 bases short, with 11 bases between. CDR1 is MDHEN, CDR2 SYDVKM, per germline. This CDR3 is 13 amino acids long. The CDR3 loop reads CASSTGRRETQYF. The CDR3 nucleotides read TGTGCCAGCAGTACGGGGAGGAGAGAGACCCAGTACTTC. The full variable domain, in which reference TRBV28 and TRBJ2-5 provide the parts outside the CDR3, is DVKVTQSSRYLVKRTGEKVFLECVQDMDHENMFWYRQDPGLGLRLIYFSYDVKMKEKGDIPEGYSVSREKKERFSLILESASTNQTSMYLCASSTGRRETQYFGPGTRLLVL.

This clonotype was observed a handful of times. V gene TRBV29-1 combines with J gene TRBJ1-5, with TRBD1 matching 11 bases. Germline CDR1 is SQVTM and CDR2 is ANQGSEA. The CDR3 is 14 residues long. Trimming cost V 7 bases and J 7 bases; bases outside gene matches: 9. The CDR3 DNA follows: TGCAGCGCCACCGGACAGGGGGCAGGACAGCCCCAGCATTTT. Residues: CSATGQGAGQPQHF.

Ten or more counts support this clonotype. The V gene is TRBV7-9, the J gene TRBJ2-3; possible D gene TRBD1, 5 bases. The V gene's germline CDR1 is SEHNR and CDR2 FQNEAQ (reference sequence). V gave up 4 bases and J gave up 0 bases, with 11 bases separating them. The CDR3 has 15 residues. The DNA of the CDR3 is TGTGCCAGCAGCTCCCGACAGATTAGCACAGATACGCAGTATTTT. Its protein product is CASSSRQISTDTQYF.

This clonotype was counted at least ten times. The chain recombines TRBV3-1 with TRBJ1-5; 7 positions agree with TRBD1. The V segment lost 1 base and the J segment 5 bases; nucleotides outside the gene matches: 2. Germline CDR1 is LGHDT and CDR2 is YNNKEL (reference sequence). The CDR3 length is 14 residues. CDR3 coding DNA: TGTGCCAGCAGCCAAGGACAGGGTGATCAGCCCCAGCATTTT. It codes for CASSQGQGDQPQHF.

This chain uses TRBV5-1 with TRBJ2-7; D is possibly TRBD2 (5 bases). The V end was cut by 0 bases, the J end by 7 bases, with 14 bases between. Germline V gene sequence: CDR1 SGHRS, CDR2 YFSETQ. CDR3 size: 14 residues. The CDR3 here is CASSLEGVPREQYF. In DNA, the CDR3 is TGCGCCAGCAGCTTGGAGGGAGTCCCTAGGGAGCAGTACTTC.

By share, this clonotype ranks as medium-sized. The genes are TRBV20-1 and TRBJ2-1; TRBD2 agrees at 8 bases. Per the germline V gene, CDR1 is DFQATT and CDR2 is SNEGSKA (reference sequence). The ends lost 4 bases at V and 7 bases at J; junction bases unmatched: 9. The CDR3 consists of 14 residues. CDR3 in DNA: TGCAGTGCTACTATCCCGGGACTAGATAATGAGCAGTTCTTC. It encodes CSATIPGLDNEQFF.

This clonotype came up many times. V usage is TRBV12-3 or TRBV12-4 and J usage is TRBJ2-7; 9 bases are a match to TRBD2. This CDR3 is built from 15 residues. V shed 5 bases and J 4 bases; nucleotides not matched to a gene: 9. CDR3 DNA sequence: TGTGCCAGCAGTGCCCGGCCTAGCGGGGTATACGAGCAGTACTTC. This sequence encodes CASSARPSGVYEQYF.

The sample holds many counts of this clonotype. The chain joins TRBV7-9 to TRBJ2-7, with 11 bases aligning to TRBD2. Germline V lookup: CDR1 SEHNR, CDR2 FQNEAQ (reference sequence). The CDR3 runs 15 residues. V dropped 4 bases and J dropped 5; count of bases not matched to a gene: 7. CDR3 sequence (DNA): TGTGCCAGCAGCTCCTCGACTAGCGGGAAACACGAGCAGTACTTC. It encodes CASSSSTSGKHEQYF.

This clonotype showed up many times. V gene TRBV5-1 combines with J gene TRBJ2-1, with 8 bases aligning to TRBD1. Germline CDR1 is SGHRS and CDR2 is YFSETQ. The junction had 14 bases not matched to a gene; V was cut back by 6 bases and J by 9 bases. There are 15 residues in the CDR3. The CDR3 here is CASTATGGTFGEQFF. The CDR3 bases are TGCGCCAGCACCGCAACAGGGGGGACGTTCGGTGAGCAGTTCTTC.

At least ten counts were recorded for this clonotype. The CDR3: CASSLDRYSGNTIYF. Written as DNA, the CDR3 is TGTGCCAGCAGCCTCGACAGGTACTCTGGAAACACCATATATTTT. The rearrangement links TRBV14 to TRBJ1-3; D perhaps matches TRBD1 (6 bases). Trimming left V 4 bases short and J 0 bases short, with 10 bases between. CDR1 SGHDN and CDR2 FVKESK come from the germline V gene. This CDR3 has 15 residues.

The V call is TRBV4-1, the J call TRBJ1-5; maybe TRBD1 (6 bases). The V gene's germline CDR1 is MGHRA and CDR2 YSYEKL. V dropped 5 bases and J dropped 5 bases, with 16 bases sitting between them. The CDR3 consists of 15 residues. For the CDR3, the DNA is TGCGCCAGCAGCAAGAGCCAGGGGACCTATCAGCCCCAGCATTTT. Residues: CASSKSQGTYQPQHF.

J is TRBJ2-7 and V is TRBV29-1, with TRBD1 matching over 8 bases. Per germline, CDR1 SQVTM and CDR2 ANQGSEA. With 7 bases clipped from V and 6 bases from J, the junction kept 2 bases outside the gene matches. This CDR3 comprises 10 residues. CDR3 sequence (DNA): TGCAGCGCGGGACAGGTCGAGCAGTACTTC. It specifies CSAGQVEQYF.

Only a few counts were recorded for this clonotype. The gene calls are TRBV4-1 and TRBJ2-3; 11 bases are shared with TRBD2. V shed 6 bases and J 2 bases; nucleotides not matched to a gene: 10. CDR3 size: 17 residues. Germline values: CDR1 MGHRA, CDR2 YSYEKL. Here the CDR3 DNA reads TGCGCCAGCAGACTCCAAGGACTAGCGGGCAACACAGATACGCAGTATTTT. This gives the protein CASRLQGLAGNTDTQYF.

Notes on this clonotype: The junction departs from germline at one end; a sequencing error may be responsible. The rearrangement uses TRBV5-1 and TRBJ2-3; 9 bases are a match to TRBD2. CDR1 SGHRS and CDR2 YFSETQ come from the germline V gene. The CDR3 runs to 16 residues. CDR3 sequence: CSSSLGSGGSTDTQYF. CDR3 coding DNA: TGCTCCAGCAGCTTAGGTAGCGGGGGAAGCACAGATACGCAGTATTTT.

The V call is TRBV11-2, the J call TRBJ2-2; D gene ambiguous. Trimming cost V 0 bases and J 1 base, with 3 bases left between them. CDR3 length: 14 residues. Germline values: CDR1 SGHAT, CDR2 FQNNGV. CDR3 amino acids: CASSLDRNTGELFF. The CDR3 coding sequence is TGTGCCAGCAGCTTAGATAGGAACACCGGGGAGCTGTTTTTT. The full variable domain, in which reference TRBV11-2 and TRBJ2-2 provide the parts outside the CDR3, is EAGVAQSPRYKIIEKRQSVAFWCNPISGHATLYWYQQILGQGPKLLIQFQNNGVVDDSQLPKDRFSAERLKGVDSTLKIQPAKLEDSAVYLCASSLDRNTGELFFGEGSRLTVL.

Of note for this clonotype: Since a much larger clone is just one base distant, this may be a read error. The V call is TRBV5-1, the J call TRBJ1-6; D unclear. The CDR3 sequence is 14 residues long. Germline values: CDR1 SGHRS, CDR2 YFSETQ. For the CDR3, the DNA is TGCTCCAGCAGCTCCCAAGAGGCGTATTCACCCCTCCACTTT. Translating gives CSSSSQEAYSPLHF.

This clonotype was detected many times. The chain joins TRBV29-1 to TRBJ2-5; 7 nucleotides line up with TRBD2. V lost 1 base, J lost 5 bases, and 1 base stayed unmatched. This CDR3 spans 12 amino acids. Germline CDR1 SQVTM, CDR2 ANQGSEA. The CDR3 nucleotides read TGCAGCGTTGAAGCCGGGGGGGAGACCCAGTACTTC. As protein: CSVEAGGETQYF.

This clonotype was counted between two and nine times. This rearrangement joins TRBV20-1 to TRBJ2-1, with a tentative D call TRBD2 (6 bases). The V and J ends lost 1 base and 0 bases respectively, with 13 bases between them. This CDR3 has 16 amino acids. Germline V CDR1 and CDR2: DFQATT, SNEGSKA (reference sequence). CDR3 sequence reads: CSARAGTETSYNEQFF. In DNA, the CDR3 is TGCAGTGCTAGAGCCGGGACTGAGACCTCCTACAATGAGCAGTTCTTC.

In this sample, this clonotype is medium-sized. The J gene is TRBJ2-1, the V gene TRBV20-1; TRBD2 aligns across 7 bases. This CDR3 spans 12 amino acids. CDR1 and CDR2 (germline): DFQATT, SNEGSKA (reference sequence). With V trimmed by 5 bases and J by 6 bases, 4 bases remained unmatched. The CDR3 region has the DNA TGCAGTGCTTTCCGGACTAGCAATGAGCAGTTCTTC. This gives the protein CSAFRTSNEQFF.